This T cell receptor (beta chain) is drawn from a study of blood T cell repertoires in COVID-19. Across the study: Samples representing acute and convalescent COVID-19 were sourced from the United States, Italy and Spain. PBMCs, B-cell-depleted T cells, or T cells provided the cDNA or gDNA that made up the material.

The length of the CDR3 is 16 residues. The germline V gene has CDR1 SGDLS and CDR2 YYNGEE. The V end was cut by 4 bases, the J end by 1 base, with 17 bases between. Original data processing: How many nucleated cells were present was estimated from reference gene primer amplification. Sequenced by immunoSEQ multiplex PCR; TCRdb stores in-frame clones only, minus some. D and trimming come from the DNA, and the V and J calls and clone size come from that table. The data hold approximately 100,000 clones, with approximately 84% observed a single time. The V and J genes are TRBV9 and TRBJ1-1; D gene ambiguous. Input material: peripheral blood. This clonotype was obtained from a man in his 60s with acute or convalescent COVID-19. The CDR3 region is CASSPRRAEANTEAFF. DNA of the CDR3: TGTGCCAGCAGCCCCAGGAGGGCAGAGGCGAACACTGAAGCTTTCTTT.